A single sample is the source of the 27 T cell receptor beta chains below, sequenced in a study of regulatory T cells in long-lasting Graves disease. TCR beta libraries were built with iRepertoire HTBI primers and Arm-PCR of CDR3 regions. TCRdb fed the multiplex PCR reads into MiXCR, producing one record per CDR3 protein. The sample records roughly 380,000 distinct CDR3 sequences, 16% being singletons. Sample time point: newly diagnosed GD, antithyroid drugs for less than 3 months. PBMC-extracted RNA yielded the TCR library. Another study also made use of these data, one on T cells in Graves' hyperthyroidism and ophthalmopathy.

The sequencing here drew on peripheral blood mononuclear cells (PBMCs), taken at new diagnosis, from a patient treated with antithyroid drugs. These receptors were taken from a middle-aged man with Graves disease.

On this clonotype: Just one base apart from a much larger clone, this may be a read error. The chain recombines TRBV12-3 or TRBV12-4 with TRBJ2-2; 7 bases are shared with TRBD2. CDR3 length: 15 amino acids. The CDR3, as DNA: TGTGCCAGCAAAACCGGGACTACGAACACCGGGGAGCTGCTTTTT. This gives the protein CASKTGTTNTGELLF.

This clonotype was detected only a few times. This chain uses TRBV6-1 with TRBJ2-7; no clear D. The germline V gene has CDR1 MNHNS and CDR2 SASEGT. CDR3 length equals 14 residues. V was trimmed by 6 bases and J by 0 bases, leaving 12 bases between them. In DNA form, the CDR3 reads TGTGCCAGCAGGCACAATAGAGCCTCCTACGAGCAGTACTTC. Amino acids: CASRHNRASYEQYF.

Comments on this clonotype: This may arise from a read error, as a much more abundant clone is one base away. The CDR3 sequence is CASDGDRTDTEAFF. The CDR3 DNA follows: TGTGCCAGCGATGGGGACCGCACGGACACTGAAGCTTTCTTT. J is TRBJ1-1 and V is TRBV6-4; maybe TRBD1 (5 bases). Between the trimmed V and J ends, which lost 8 bases and 3 bases, there was a span of 16 bases. The CDR3 consists of 14 residues. Per the germline V gene, CDR1 is MRHNA and CDR2 is SNTAGT.

A note on this clonotype: Just one base apart from a much larger clone, this may be a read error. The chain uses TRBV6-2 or TRBV6-3 and TRBJ2-1, with D unclear. The CDR3 covers 13 residues. V lost 0 bases and J lost 4, with 4 bases in between. Germline V CDR1 and CDR2: MNHEY, SVGEGT. In DNA, the CDR3 is TGTGCCAGCAGTTACTCCCGGTACAATGAGCAGTTCTTC. Translating it yields CASSYSRYNEQFF.

The rearrangement uses TRBV20-1 and TRBJ1-2; possible D gene TRBD1, 5 bases. This CDR3 has 13 residues. Trimming left V 3 bases short and J 4 bases short, with 12 bases between. Germline values: CDR1 DFQATT, CDR2 SNEGSKA (reference sequence). The CDR3, as DNA: TGCAGTGCTAGTAATGACAGATCCTATGGCTACACCTTC. It encodes CSASNDRSYGYTF.

This clonotype showed up many times. J is TRBJ2-4 and V is TRBV27; possibly TRBD1 for D (6 bases). The J call could be wrong; TRBJ2-1 is a better fit for the DNA end. The CDR3 consists of 15 residues. Germline values: CDR1 MNHEY, CDR2 SMNVEV (reference sequence). The CDR3, as DNA: TGTGCCAGCAGTTTAAGCCCTCTCCCAGGGGACCGGCAGTTCTTC. Its protein product is CASSLSPLPGDRQFF.

The sample holds a few counts of this clonotype. The chain has TRBV6-1 and TRBJ2-7, with D possibly being TRBD1 (6 bases). V was pared by 6 bases and J by 3 bases, with 21 bases between. CDR1 is MNHNS and CDR2 is SASEGT in the germline V gene. The CDR3 contains 16 residues. As DNA, the CDR3 is TGTGCCAGCAGCCGGGACATGGACAGCGGTCGCTACGAGCAGTACTTC. Protein product: CASSRDMDSGRYEQYF.

In this sample, this clonotype turned up a few times. This sequence joins TRBV7-9 and TRBJ2-6; tentatively, D is TRBD1 (6 bases). This CDR3 has 16 residues. Trimming removed 5 bases from V and 4 bases from J, with 15 bases in between. Germline CDR1 and CDR2: SEHNR and FQNEAQ (reference sequence). Written as DNA, the CDR3 is TGTGCCAGCAGCCTGCTGCCAGGGGCCGGGGCCAACGTCCTGACTTTC. It yields the protein CASSLLPGAGANVLTF.

This clonotype came up many times. The rearrangement joins TRBV20-1 to TRBJ2-5; TRBD2 is a possible D gene (6 bases). CDR1 and CDR2 from the germline V gene are DFQATT and SNEGSKA (reference sequence). The CDR3 contains 13 residues. Trimming took 1 base from V and 3 from J, leaving 9 bases between them. This CDR3 reads CSARGTTKETQYF. CDR3 sequence (DNA): TGCAGTGCTAGAGGGACTACTAAAGAGACCCAGTACTTC.

A remark on this clonotype: Just one base apart from a much larger clone, this may be a read error. The CDR3 sequence: CASPPSGSGGTEYF. The CDR3 DNA is TGTGCCAGCCCACCATCGGGTAGCGGGGGAACTGAGTACTTC. This chain uses TRBV18 with TRBJ2-7, with 9 positions matching TRBD2. Germline CDR1 and CDR2: KGHSH and LQKENI. The CDR3 has 14 residues.

This clonotype was seen repeatedly, ten times or more. The V call is TRBV30, the J call TRBJ2-3; 9 bases map to TRBD2. The V gene end was trimmed by 7 bases and the J gene end by 2 bases; junction bases not matched to a gene: 7. The germline V gene encodes CDR1 GTSNPN and CDR2 SVGIG (reference sequence). CDR3 length equals 14 residues. This chain's CDR3 is CAFVAGDFTDTQYF. DNA for the CDR3: TGTGCCTTCGTAGCGGGGGACTTCACAGATACGCAGTATTTT.

The gene calls are TRBV25-1 and TRBJ1-5, with D maybe TRBD1 (5 bases). The length of the CDR3 is 13 residues. CDR1 is MGHDK and CDR2 is SYGVNS in the germline V gene. Trimming shortened V by 4 bases and J by 7 bases, and 11 bases separated the two germline ends. CDR3 DNA: TGTGCCAGCAGTGGGCGGGGGGGGCAGCCCCAGCATTTT. This gives the protein CASSGRGGQPQHF.

This clonotype was detected many times. The chain employs TRBV7-8 and TRBJ1-5; perhaps TRBD1 as D (6 bases). This CDR3 comprises 18 residues. V was clipped by 0 bases and J by 4 bases, with 19 bases between them. From germline, CDR1 is SGHVS and CDR2 FQNEAQ. Here the CDR3 reads CASSLAWGAAISNQPQHF. The CDR3 DNA is TGTGCCAGCAGCTTAGCGTGGGGGGCAGCAATCTCGAATCAGCCCCAGCATTTT.

This clonotype came up many times. This chain uses TRBV18 with TRBJ1-6, with 8 bases lining up with TRBD1. The length of the CDR3 is 14 residues. The germline V gene has CDR1 KGHSH and CDR2 LQKENI. The V gene end was trimmed by 5 bases and the J gene end by 10 bases; junction bases not matched to a gene: 7. CDR3 bases: TGTGCCAGCTCAACTCAGGGGGCACGATCACCCCTCCACTTT. This encodes CASSTQGARSPLHF.

This clonotype was found many times. The chain carries TRBV28 and TRBJ2-5, with D uncertain. Germline lookup yields CDR1 MDHEN and CDR2 SYDVKM. The CDR3 contains 14 residues. V was clipped by 5 bases and J by 3 bases, with 13 bases between them. CDR3 nucleotides: TGTGCCAGCAGTACCGGCCCCACGAAAGAGACCCAGTACTTC. Encoded protein: CASSTGPTKETQYF.

The V and J genes are TRBV30 and TRBJ1-1; 12 bases fit TRBD1. V trimming: 3 bases; J trimming: 11 bases; junction bases outside the gene matches: 7. Germline V CDR1 and CDR2: GTSNPN, SVGIG (reference sequence). CDR3 length: 13 residues. The DNA for the CDR3 is TGTGCCTGGAGCCCCGGGACAGGGGGCCTCGCTTTCTTT. The encoded protein is CAWSPGTGGLAFF.

The J gene is TRBJ1-1, the V gene TRBV3-1; D unclear. The germline V gene has CDR1 LGHDT and CDR2 YNNKEL (reference sequence). Between the trimmed V and J ends, which lost 0 bases and 5 bases, there was a span of 13 bases. This CDR3 comprises 15 residues. CDR3 in amino acids: CASSQDVGIRTEAFF. Here the CDR3 DNA reads TGTGCCAGCAGCCAAGATGTCGGAATCCGGACTGAAGCTTTCTTT. The complete variable domain, with remaining parts taken from reference TRBV3-1 and TRBJ1-1, reads DTAVSQTPKYLVTQMGNDKSIKCEQNLGHDTMYWYKQDSKKFLKIMFSYNNKELIINETVPNRFSPKSPDKAHLNLHINSLELGDSAVYFCASSQDVGIRTEAFFGQGTRLTVV.

This clonotype has more than one count but fewer than ten. A read error may produce the germline difference seen at one junction end. V gene TRBV15 combines with J gene TRBJ2-4; 12 bases fit TRBD2. Germline V gene data show CDR1 as LNHNV and CDR2 as YYDKDF (reference sequence). There are 17 residues in the CDR3. The CDR3 coding sequence is TGTGCCACCAGCAGGGGGGCTAGCGGGGGGGCCAGAAACATTCAGTACTTC. Protein: CATSRGASGGARNIQYF.

Ten or more counts support this clonotype. The J gene is TRBJ1-6, the V gene TRBV30, with no clear D. V lost 0 bases and J lost 7, with 7 bases in between. The CDR3 is 13 amino acids. The germline V gene encodes CDR1 GTSNPN and CDR2 SVGIG (reference sequence). DNA of the CDR3: TGTGCCTGGAGTGTCGACGGGAATTCACCCCTCCACTTT. This codes for CAWSVDGNSPLHF.

Ten or more counts support this clonotype. V is TRBV3-1 and J is TRBJ2-7; a weak D match, TRBD2 (5 bases). This CDR3 contains 13 residues. Trimming removed 0 bases from V and 6 bases from J, with 9 bases in between. Germline V gene lookup returns CDR1 LGHDT and CDR2 YNNKEL (reference sequence). CDR3 sequence reads: CASSQDRGFEQYF. The CDR3 DNA is TGTGCCAGCAGCCAAGACCGAGGGTTCGAGCAGTACTTC.

This clonotype was counted at least ten times. The chain links TRBV3-1 to TRBJ1-2; 8 bases match TRBD1. This CDR3 region has 17 residues. The germline gives CDR1 LGHDT, CDR2 YNNKEL (reference sequence). Unmatched junction bases numbered 11, after V lost 1 base and J lost 4 bases. CDR3 bases: TGTGCCAGCAGCCAAGTCTATTGGGACAGGCGCCCCTATGGCTACACCTTC. Amino acids: CASSQVYWDRRPYGYTF.

This clonotype was counted at least ten times. The genes are TRBV2 and TRBJ1-6; D unclear. CDR1 and CDR2 (germline): SNHLY, FYNNEI. There are 16 residues in the CDR3. V was trimmed by 8 bases and J by 0 bases, leaving 14 bases between them. This chain's CDR3 is CASGARTGSYNSPLHF. The DNA for the CDR3 is TGTGCCAGCGGTGCCCGGACCGGCTCCTATAATTCACCCCTCCACTTT.

This rearrangement joins TRBV5-1 to TRBJ1-5, with unresolved D. V dropped 2 bases and J dropped 7 bases, with 13 bases sitting between them. The germline CDR1 and CDR2 sequences are SGHRS and YFSETQ. The CDR3 totals 14 residues. Here the CDR3 DNA reads TGCGCCAGCAGCTTTGATGGGATTGGGCAGCCCCAGCATTTT. This codes for CASSFDGIGQPQHF.

This clonotype showed up many times. The J gene is TRBJ2-1, the V gene TRBV28; TRBD2 aligns across 10 bases. J lost 9 bases, V lost 3 bases, and 11 bases had no gene match. Per germline, CDR1 MDHEN and CDR2 SYDVKM. The CDR3 is 16 residues long. The CDR3 sequence: CASSFSGGRSVTEQFF. For the CDR3, the DNA is TGTGCCAGCAGTTTTAGCGGGGGGCGAAGCGTTACTGAGCAGTTCTTC.

The table lists this clonotype with many counts. V and J are TRBV5-1 and TRBJ1-1; 7 nucleotides align to TRBD1. The CDR3 is 16 amino acids. CDR1 is SGHRS and CDR2 is YFSETQ in the germline V gene. V dropped 4 bases and J dropped 2; count of bases not matched to a gene: 11. This CDR3 is CASSLVYRGRNTEAFF. For the CDR3, the DNA is TGCGCCAGCAGCCTGGTATACAGGGGACGAAACACTGAAGCTTTCTTT. The complete variable domain, with remaining parts taken from reference TRBV5-1 and TRBJ1-1, reads KAGVTQTPRYLIKTRGQQVTLSCSPISGHRSVSWYQQTPGQGLQFLFEYFSETQRNKGNFPGRFSGRQFSNSRSEMNVSTLELGDSALYLCASSLVYRGRNTEAFFGQGTRLTVV.

This clonotype has ten or more counts. The chain has TRBV2 and TRBJ1-1; D unclear. The CDR3 extends over 13 amino acids. Germline assignment: CDR1 SNHLY and CDR2 FYNNEI. Trimming left V 2 bases short and J 0 bases short, with 4 bases between. The CDR3 loop reads CASSELMNTEAFF. The CDR3, as DNA: TGTGCCAGCAGTGAACTGATGAACACTGAAGCTTTCTTT.

This sequence joins TRBV7-9 and TRBJ2-2, with 10 positions matching TRBD1. Germline V CDR1 and CDR2: SEHNR, FQNEAQ (reference sequence). With 5 bases clipped from V and 0 bases from J, the junction kept 12 bases outside the gene matches. The CDR3 covers 19 residues. The CDR3 spells CASSPRQGADRTNTGELFF. In DNA, the CDR3 is TGTGCCAGCAGCCCGAGACAGGGGGCGGATCGAACGAACACCGGGGAGCTGTTTTTT.